This TCR beta chain was documented in a study of cytomegalovirus exposure and HLA in healthy donors (dated by TCRdb to about 2017). General notes on the study: In an earlier analysis of 587 of the donors, about 260 Gb of sequence data and some 100 million unique TCR beta sequences from approximately 180 million T cells were reported. A later genetic analysis used genome-wide SNP genotypes for about 55% of the 666 donors, treating that subset as a discovery cohort. Both class I and class II loci were covered by HLA typing, at four-digit resolution. Besides the first cohort of approximately 710 subjects, a separate validation cohort made up of over 100 different subjects was used. To decide whether each TCR beta V gene segment behaved as functional or pseudogenic, an earlier analysis of approximately 600 of the donors relied on high-throughput TCR beta sequencing. An early release covering around 630 HLA-typed donors comprised approximately 300 gigabases of sequencing data and around 85 million unique TCR sequences. Among the approximately 420 genotyped donors, approximately 82% belonged to the genetic ancestry cluster associated with self-reported Caucasian donors. To predict cytomegalovirus infection status, the study brought together high-throughput TCR immunosequencing, statistical association of individual TCRs with disease status, and machine learning. Across approximately 400 genotyped donors of the cohort, an average of about 220,000 unique TCR beta nucleotide sequences per donor were sequenced, and 15% to 20% of those sequences were non-productive. Typing coverage varied by locus: about 629-630 donors for A, B, C, DRB1 and DQB1; roughly 510 for DQA1; 606 for DPA1; fewer than 480 for DPB1. Rather than drawing on any new phenotypic data, the later analysis identified candidate immune exposures from TCR beta sequences and the way those sequences occurred across donors. Four or five DR-DQ haplotypes were handled as single units for association and clustering because linkage in the cohort was strong. Alongside the repertoire data, information on donor age, sex, ethnicity and CMV serostatus was compiled. The study was designed to test whether signatures of past pathogen exposure could be identified by cataloging public T cell receptors. To study patterns of TCR occurrence, a later analysis re-analyzed previously published TCR beta repertoires from more than 550 donors and added high-resolution HLA genotyping. Every repertoire in the discovery cohort had been generated on one and the same sequencing platform. The study profiled the T cell repertoires of hundreds of subjects by immunosequencing and related them to cytomegalovirus serostatus. General study outcomes and caveats: This cohort had only TCR beta chains sequenced, and the lack of alpha or paired-chain data limited which features could be detected. The study gave a list of about 170 TCR beta chains associated with cytomegalovirus. A later genetic analysis associated a missense DCLRE1C variant with V-gene and J-gene trimming of TCR beta chains, and an independent cohort replicated the association. According to the authors, the approach could potentially be generalized to other disease states and immunological phenotypes. Assigning TCR associations to individual alleles was difficult when HLA alleles, especially DR and DQ, strongly co-occurred. In vitro tests confirmed that three of the cytomegalovirus-associated TCR beta chains recognize cytomegalovirus antigens. A further reported finding was that TCR beta sequences accurately predicted the HLA-A and HLA-B alleles for most subjects in the first cohort. Most TCR sequences were observed very rarely across donors, whereas some public TCRs were present in many individuals. A later analysis associated 17,000 or so TCR beta sequences with specific HLA alleles at a false discovery rate of 0.05. HLA typing was unavailable for some donors at each locus, so association tests used only the typed subset. An earlier analysis of approximately 570 of the donors showed that most TCR beta V segments appeared in productive rearrangements either about 87% or about 30% of the time, which broadly matched IMGT annotations. A later analysis reported that several top co-occurrence clusters appeared linked to parvovirus B19, influenza, CMV and Epstein-Barr virus. CMV serostatus was the only immune exposure information available for the cohort. Cytomegalovirus status was reported to be diagnosed by the classifier with high specificity and sensitivity in both the original and validation cohorts. Sequencing depth was assumed to be roughly uniform across donors in the presence/absence analyses, though that assumption may not hold. Compared with equally common non-associated chains, HLA-associated TCR beta chains in a later analysis were more clonally expanded and had lower generation probabilities. Linkage disequilibrium might explain the correlated functional status among segregating V segments, but an unknown experimental factor could not be excluded. Because counts were too low, approximately 18 rarely observed V segments, including chromosome 9 orphons, were excluded from the earlier analysis of about 500 of the donors. The 87-base-pair reads could not distinguish some IMGT-functional V segments, including TRBV6-2 and TRBV6-3, so those segments were excluded. In a later analysis, most CMV-associated TCR beta chains were found to appear HLA-restricted, with HLA associations seemingly driven largely by CMV exposure. In a later genetic analysis, fewer N-insertions in productive TCRs were reported among donors in an Asian-associated ancestry cluster than the roughly 700-donor mean. The sequencing pipeline was judged likely to have produced a cluster of highly shared sequence variants as a technical artifact. In a later analysis, the rate of TCR association differed among HLA loci, with DRB1 alleles having the most associated TCRs and HLA-C alleles having the fewest.

This clone showed up just a few times. Its antigen target is currently unknown. Nothing much larger sits one base from this clone, and base qualities are not available. The method behind the library was the immunoSEQ multiplex PCR assay. For the multiplex PCR, a mixture combining 60 forward primers for TCR Vbeta segments and 13 reverse primers for TCR Jbeta segments was used. The CDR3 region of rearranged TCR beta genes was amplified from genomic DNA with a multiplex PCR assay. On the Illumina HiSeq System, the amplified TCR beta libraries were sequenced as 87-base-pair reads. The study's processing was this. In a later analysis, 77 million or so unique TCR beta chains were counted across the roughly 670 repertoires, and some 10 million of these chains were shared by at least two donors. Raw reads were error-corrected and collapsed into unique sequences by a nearest-neighbor algorithm in which closely related sequences were merged to remove PCR and sequencing errors. V, D and J gene segments were assigned by aligning CDR3 sequences to IMGT reference sequences. Each retained sequence needed at least a six-nucleotide match to both a V gene segment and a J gene segment. A rearrangement was called productive if the CDR3 had no stop codons and remained in frame with V and J, and every other rearrangement was called non-productive. CDR3 was defined by IMGT convention, running from the second conserved V-encoded cysteine to the conserved J-encoded phenylalanine. The earlier analysis of approximately 590 of the donors excluded any sequence lacking an unambiguous match to a single V gene segment. An earlier analysis of over 450 of the donors classified V segments as functional when productive rearrangements were above 56.7% and as segregating when the standard deviation between donors was above 5%. A statistical classification framework was developed to diagnose cytomegalovirus status using the catalog of TCR beta chain sequences. A later analysis assigned V and J genes by comparing TCR nucleotide sequences with IMGT/GENE-DB human TR gene sequences. In a later analysis, CDR3 sequences and most-parsimonious VDJ recombination scenarios were assigned using the TCRdist pipeline. A later analysis defined each TCR beta chain by its CDR3 amino acid sequence plus V-gene family, and excluded reads lacking a unique V-gene family. As a way to deal with suspected cross-contamination and a sequencing artifact, a later analysis dropped under 600 nucleotide sequences that were highly shared and had low generation probability. In a later analysis, a clonal expansion index for each public chain was calculated from normalized within-repertoire ranks of inferred template counts. A later analysis computed generation probabilities with a VDJ recombination model fitted to out-of-frame rearrangements, and checked the results against IGoR. Hypergeometric tests were used in a later analysis to score TCR-TCR, TCR-HLA and TCR-CMV co-occurrence, with a repertoire-size bias correction applied to the TCR pairs. False discovery rates were estimated in a later analysis by permuting HLA or CMV assignments 20 times. A later analysis grouped co-occurring TCRs with DBSCAN, adding TCRdist sequence similarity when clustering within HLA-allele-positive subsets. For co-occurrence clustering, repertoires with fewer than 30,000 or more than 120,000 public chains were excluded, along with several repertoires with anomalous nucleotide sharing. TCRdb obtained this table from immuneACCESS and retained in-frame rearrangements with V and J assigned. These tables miss some clones; where compared with another copy, unresolved V genes account for less than half of the shortfall, and the remainder is unexplained. V, J and clone size derive from that table, while D and trimming were established from the DNA sequence. The sample profile shows some 150,000 clones; about two thirds of them were found once. Of the sample, around 4.2% falls within the top ten clones.

In total, roughly 670 healthy bone marrow donors made up the cohort. All cohort members were sampled while nominally healthy, although unrecorded immune exposures were likely present. The donor tested CMV seropositive and was one of the 289 seropositive cohort members. Each donor provided a peripheral blood sample, and peripheral blood mononuclear cells were used for TCR beta sequencing. The Qiagen DNeasy Blood Extraction Kit was used to extract genomic DNA from the blood cell samples. Germline trimming: 4 bases from V, 5 bases from J; junction bases outside gene matches: 8. The CDR1 and CDR2 encoded by the germline V gene (reference sequence) are SEHNR and FQNEAQ. Measured from the cysteine to the phenylalanine, the CDR3 is 17 residues long. Only the CDR3 DNA is retained, 51 bases long and in frame from the first base.

The source is a man over 45 in good health and CMV-seropositive. Sequencing was done on a sample of PBMCs. The V and J genes are TRBV7-9 and TRBJ2-5; 15 bases in the middle match TRBD2. The DNA sequence is given as TGTGCCAGCAGCTATGGACTAGCGGGAGGGCCTAGGGAGACCCAGTACTTC. Its protein product is CASSYGLAGGPRETQYF.